This T cell receptor (beta chain) was retrieved from a study of beta chain features in type 1 diabetes. This clone showed up just a few times. Its antigen is undetermined. Broader study findings: These data did not resolve whether HLA type affects TCRB rearrangement.

Cell sorting via CD45RO/CCR7/CD25/CD127/CD95/CD27 was performed to obtain CD4+ naive, central memory, regulatory and stem cell-like memory cells. The whole isolated RNA underwent reverse transcription, so sequencing captured expressed TCRB transcripts. About 3.6 million reads on average were seen across naive, central memory and regulatory T cell samples. The table came from immunoSEQ multiplex PCR; TCRdb's copy has only in-frame clones and leaves some out. The sample records under 300,000 clones, about 7.8% being singletons. Specimen: central memory CD4+ T cells from blood. The clonotype was recovered from a woman aged 18-29 years in good health.

CDR3: CASSLYREETQYF. For the CDR3, the DNA is TGCGCCAGCAGCTTGTACCGCGAAGAGACCCAGTACTTC. This chain links TRBV5-1 with TRBJ2-5; D gene ambiguous. Germline V gene data show CDR1 as SGHRS and CDR2 as YFSETQ. Between the trimmed V and J ends, which lost 1 base and 3 bases, there was a span of 7 bases. The CDR3 is 13 amino acids.